Listed below are T cell receptor beta chains from one sample, sequenced in a study of blood T cell repertoires in COVID-19. Clones were sequenced by immunoSEQ multiplex PCR, and TCRdb holds only the in-frame ones, with some missing. The data hold more than 15,000 clones, with around 84% observed a single time. Specimen: peripheral blood. The source is a human donor with active COVID-19. The donor label of this sample is uncertain. CDR3s include the opening cysteine and the closing phenylalanine or tryptophan. The order of the fields is V gene, J gene, D gene, CDR3 length, clone size, CDR3 protein, CDR3 DNA. The D gene is left open where the match is weak. The size entry is marked missing in some rows and otherwise reads once, few, many or a size class.

V gene: TRBV12-3/TRBV12-4; J gene: TRBJ1-1; D gene: -; CDR3 length: 13; clone size: once; CDR3 protein: CASSSLRNTEAFF; CDR3 DNA: TGTGCCAGCAGTTCTCTAAGGAACACTGAAGCTTTCTTT
V gene: TRBV28; J gene: TRBJ2-1; D gene: TRBD2; CDR3 length: 17; clone size: once; CDR3 protein: CASSLEAGGPPFDEQFF; CDR3 DNA: TGTGCCAGCAGTTTGGAAGCGGGAGGTCCTCCCTTTGATGAGCAGTTCTTC
V gene: TRBV5-5; J gene: TRBJ1-5; D gene: -; CDR3 length: 14; clone size: -; CDR3 protein: CASSEEHSNQPQHF; CDR3 DNA: TGTGCCAGCAGCGAAGAGCACAGCAATCAGCCCCAGCATTTT
V gene: TRBV11-1; J gene: TRBJ1-1; D gene: TRBD1; CDR3 length: 16; clone size: -; CDR3 protein: CASSLPQTGGFGEAFF; CDR3 DNA: TGTGCCAGCAGCTTACCCCAGACAGGGGGCTTCGGTGAAGCTTTCTTT
V gene: TRBV5-1; J gene: TRBJ1-2; D gene: TRBD1; CDR3 length: 14; clone size: -; CDR3 protein: CASSSGQANYGYTF; CDR3 DNA: TGCGCCAGCAGCTCCGGACAGGCCAACTATGGCTACACCTTC
V gene: TRBV23-1; J gene: TRBJ2-3; D gene: -; CDR3 length: 15; clone size: -; CDR3 protein: CASSQPELATDTQYF; CDR3 DNA: TGCGCCAGCAGTCAACCCGAACTAGCCACAGATACGCAGTATTTT
V gene: TRBV7-2; J gene: TRBJ2-1; D gene: TRBD2; CDR3 length: 15; clone size: -; CDR3 protein: CASSLEVTSVGEQFF; CDR3 DNA: TGTGCCAGCAGCTTAGAAGTTACTAGCGTTGGTGAGCAGTTCTTC
V gene: TRBV29-1; J gene: TRBJ2-4; D gene: -; CDR3 length: 14; clone size: -; CDR3 protein: CSNGSGLAKNIQYF; CDR3 DNA: TGCAGCAACGGAAGCGGACTAGCCAAAAACATTCAGTACTTC
V gene: TRBV7-9; J gene: TRBJ1-5; D gene: -; CDR3 length: 12; clone size: -; CDR3 protein: CASSRGDQPQHF; CDR3 DNA: TGTGCCAGCAGCCGGGGGGATCAGCCCCAGCATTTT
V gene: TRBV18; J gene: TRBJ1-2; D gene: TRBD1; CDR3 length: 15; clone size: -; CDR3 protein: CASSEFRGAWDGYTF; CDR3 DNA: TGTGCCAGCTCAGAATTCAGGGGGGCCTGGGATGGCTACACCTTC
V gene: TRBV5-1; J gene: TRBJ2-1; D gene: -; CDR3 length: 16; clone size: -; CDR3 protein: CASSLDPGVSYNEQFF; CDR3 DNA: TGCGCCAGCAGCTTGGATCCCGGGGTTTCCTACAATGAGCAGTTCTTC
V gene: TRBV10-3; J gene: TRBJ2-2; D gene: -; CDR3 length: 13; clone size: -; CDR3 protein: CATLTQNTGELFF; CDR3 DNA: TGTGCCACCCTGACACAGAACACCGGGGAGCTGTTTTTT
V gene: TRBV16; J gene: TRBJ1-1; D gene: -; CDR3 length: 16; clone size: -; CDR3 protein: CASQPLSGRENTEAFF; CDR3 DNA: TGTGCCAGCCAACCCCTGTCAGGGCGGGAGAACACTGAAGCTTTCTTT
V gene: TRBV15; J gene: TRBJ2-7; D gene: TRBD2; CDR3 length: 17; clone size: -; CDR3 protein: CATSRDRRTSGTYEQYF; CDR3 DNA: TGTGCCACCAGCAGAGATCGGCGGACTAGCGGGACCTACGAGCAGTACTTC
V gene: TRBV7-8; J gene: TRBJ2-1; D gene: -; CDR3 length: 13; clone size: -; CDR3 protein: CASSPTSYNEQFF; CDR3 DNA: TGTGCCAGCAGCCCAACTAGTTACAATGAGCAGTTCTTC
V gene: TRBV3-1/TRBV3-2; J gene: TRBJ2-5; D gene: TRBD2; CDR3 length: 16; clone size: -; CDR3 protein: CASSSLAGAFQETQYF; CDR3 DNA: TGTGCCAGCAGCTCACTAGCGGGGGCTTTTCAAGAGACCCAGTACTTC
V gene: TRBV5-4; J gene: TRBJ2-3; D gene: -; CDR3 length: 16; clone size: -; CDR3 protein: CASSLGSAAGTDTQYF; CDR3 DNA: TGTGCCAGCAGCTTGGGGTCGGCTGCAGGTACAGATACGCAGTATTTT
V gene: TRBV6-4; J gene: TRBJ2-2; D gene: TRBD2; CDR3 length: 17; clone size: -; CDR3 protein: CASSELAGGMNTGELFF; CDR3 DNA: TGTGCCAGCAGTGAATTAGCGGGAGGGATGAACACCGGGGAGCTGTTTTTT
V gene: TRBV4-2; J gene: TRBJ2-1; D gene: TRBD2; CDR3 length: 18; clone size: -; CDR3 protein: CASSQEAYTSGRVGPEFF; CDR3 DNA: TGTGCCAGCAGCCAAGAAGCGTACACTAGCGGGAGGGTTGGGCCTGAGTTCTTC
V gene: TRBV19; J gene: TRBJ2-3; D gene: -; CDR3 length: 13; clone size: -; CDR3 protein: CASSIPGRNTQYF; CDR3 DNA: TGTGCCAGTAGTATTCCAGGGCGGAATACGCAGTATTTT
V gene: TRBV5-4; J gene: TRBJ2-7; D gene: TRBD2; CDR3 length: 16; clone size: few; CDR3 protein: CASSQQLSGGNYEQYF; CDR3 DNA: TGTGCCAGCAGCCAACAGCTGAGCGGGGGGAACTACGAGCAGTACTTC
V gene: TRBV2; J gene: TRBJ2-5; D gene: TRBD1; CDR3 length: 14; clone size: -; CDR3 protein: CASSTGQGKETQYF; CDR3 DNA: TGTGCCAGCAGTACCGGACAGGGGAAGGAGACCCAGTACTTC
V gene: TRBV19; J gene: TRBJ1-1; D gene: TRBD1; CDR3 length: 14; clone size: -; CDR3 protein: CASSRSSGGTEAFF; CDR3 DNA: TGTGCCAGTAGTAGGTCATCAGGGGGCACTGAAGCTTTCTTT
V gene: TRBV5-1; J gene: TRBJ2-3; D gene: TRBD2; CDR3 length: 14; clone size: -; CDR3 protein: CASRNSGGADTQYF; CDR3 DNA: TGCGCCAGCAGGAATAGCGGGGGGGCAGATACGCAGTATTTT
V gene: TRBV11-2; J gene: TRBJ2-7; D gene: TRBD1; CDR3 length: 14; clone size: -; CDR3 protein: CASSFGTVAYEQYF; CDR3 DNA: TGTGCCAGCAGCTTCGGGACAGTAGCCTACGAGCAGTACTTC
V gene: TRBV10-3; J gene: TRBJ1-2; D gene: -; CDR3 length: 13; clone size: once; CDR3 protein: CAISEGPVYGYTF; CDR3 DNA: TGTGCCATCAGTGAGGGGCCCGTCTATGGCTACACCTTC
V gene: TRBV28; J gene: TRBJ2-5; D gene: TRBD1; CDR3 length: 13; clone size: -; CDR3 protein: CASSSGGLETQYF; CDR3 DNA: TGTGCCAGCAGTTCAGGGGGCCTAGAGACCCAGTACTTC
V gene: TRBV4-1; J gene: TRBJ2-1; D gene: -; CDR3 length: 16; clone size: -; CDR3 protein: CASSQDEFGTLNEQFF; CDR3 DNA: TGCGCCAGCAGCCAAGATGAGTTCGGGACACTCAATGAGCAGTTCTTC
V gene: TRBV7-6; J gene: TRBJ1-5; D gene: -; CDR3 length: 16; clone size: few; CDR3 protein: CASRWSTGGGNQPQHF; CDR3 DNA: TGTGCCAGCAGATGGTCCACGGGAGGAGGCAATCAGCCCCAGCATTTT
V gene: TRBV29-1; J gene: TRBJ2-4; D gene: -; CDR3 length: 13; clone size: -; CDR3 protein: CSGRLGGKNIQYF; CDR3 DNA: TGCAGCGGCCGACTAGGAGGCAAAAACATTCAGTACTTC
V gene: TRBV27; J gene: TRBJ2-5; D gene: TRBD1; CDR3 length: 16; clone size: -; CDR3 protein: CASSPIATGDQETQYF; CDR3 DNA: TGTGCCAGCAGCCCAATCGCCACAGGGGATCAAGAGACCCAGTACTTC
V gene: TRBV19; J gene: TRBJ2-1; D gene: -; CDR3 length: 13; clone size: -; CDR3 protein: CASSSQILQEQFF; CDR3 DNA: TGTGCCAGTAGTAGCCAAATTCTACAGGAGCAGTTCTTC
V gene: TRBV5-1; J gene: TRBJ2-5; D gene: TRBD1; CDR3 length: 14; clone size: -; CDR3 protein: CASSLDRAQETQYF; CDR3 DNA: TGCGCCAGCAGCCTAGACAGGGCCCAAGAGACCCAGTACTTC
V gene: TRBV2; J gene: TRBJ2-5; D gene: TRBD1; CDR3 length: 15; clone size: -; CDR3 protein: CASSRSRGQQETQYF; CDR3 DNA: TGTGCCAGCAGTCGATCCCGGGGACAGCAAGAGACCCAGTACTTC
V gene: TRBV20-1; J gene: TRBJ2-7; D gene: -; CDR3 length: 13; clone size: -; CDR3 protein: CSASRSSSYEQYF; CDR3 DNA: TGCAGTGCTAGTAGGTCTAGCTCCTACGAGCAGTACTTC
V gene: TRBV4-1; J gene: TRBJ1-2; D gene: -; CDR3 length: 14; clone size: -; CDR3 protein: CASSQVSGQDGYTF; CDR3 DNA: TGCGCCAGCAGCCAAGTATCAGGGCAGGATGGCTACACCTTC
V gene: TRBV29-1; J gene: TRBJ2-2; D gene: TRBD2; CDR3 length: 14; clone size: -; CDR3 protein: CSVHPESGAGELFF; CDR3 DNA: TGCAGCGTTCACCCCGAGAGCGGGGCCGGGGAGCTGTTTTTT
V gene: TRBV5-4; J gene: TRBJ2-3; D gene: -; CDR3 length: 15; clone size: medium-sized; CDR3 protein: CASSPGHTLTDTQYF; CDR3 DNA: TGTGCCAGCAGTCCGGGACACACCCTCACAGATACGCAGTATTTT
V gene: TRBV19; J gene: TRBJ2-7; D gene: -; CDR3 length: 14; clone size: -; CDR3 protein: CATAGGVMGHEQYF; CDR3 DNA: TGTGCCACCGCCGGCGGCGTGATGGGTCACGAGCAGTACTTC
V gene: TRBV2; J gene: TRBJ1-5; D gene: TRBD1; CDR3 length: 13; clone size: -; CDR3 protein: CASRTGGYQPQHF; CDR3 DNA: TGTGCCAGCAGGACAGGGGGGTATCAGCCCCAGCATTTT
V gene: TRBV7-8; J gene: TRBJ2-1; D gene: TRBD2; CDR3 length: 18; clone size: -; CDR3 protein: CASSLEAGVLSSYNEQFF; CDR3 DNA: TGTGCCAGCAGCTTAGAAGCGGGGGTGCTTAGCTCCTACAATGAGCAGTTCTTC
V gene: TRBV6-2/TRBV6-3; J gene: TRBJ2-5; D gene: -; CDR3 length: 14; clone size: -; CDR3 protein: CASSRGWMEETQYF; CDR3 DNA: TGTGCCAGCAGTCGAGGGTGGATGGAGGAGACCCAGTACTTC
V gene: TRBV27; J gene: TRBJ2-5; D gene: TRBD2; CDR3 length: 13; clone size: few; CDR3 protein: CASSSKAGETQYF; CDR3 DNA: TGTGCCAGCAGTTCCAAAGCGGGGGAGACCCAGTACTTC
V gene: TRBV4-2; J gene: TRBJ2-7; D gene: TRBD1; CDR3 length: 19; clone size: -; CDR3 protein: CASSLHRGLGAPSSYEQYF; CDR3 DNA: TGTGCCAGCAGCCTGCACAGGGGGCTAGGAGCGCCTAGCTCCTACGAGCAGTACTTC
V gene: TRBV28; J gene: TRBJ1-2; D gene: TRBD1; CDR3 length: 13; clone size: -; CDR3 protein: CASSLTGNYGYTF; CDR3 DNA: TGTGCCAGCAGTTTGACAGGGAACTATGGCTACACCTTC
V gene: TRBV5-4; J gene: TRBJ2-3; D gene: TRBD2; CDR3 length: 16; clone size: -; CDR3 protein: CASSLSWTSLPDTQYF; CDR3 DNA: TGTGCCAGCAGCTTGTCGTGGACTAGTCTCCCAGATACGCAGTATTTT
V gene: TRBV3-1/TRBV3-2; J gene: TRBJ1-2; D gene: TRBD1; CDR3 length: 16; clone size: once; CDR3 protein: CASSLGGTGFNYGYTF; CDR3 DNA: TGTGCCAGCAGCCTAGGAGGGACAGGATTTAACTATGGCTACACCTTC
V gene: TRBV3-1/TRBV3-2; J gene: TRBJ1-2; D gene: -; CDR3 length: 13; clone size: -; CDR3 protein: CASSPADYYGYTF; CDR3 DNA: TGTGCCAGCAGCCCGGCAGACTACTATGGCTACACCTTC
V gene: TRBV27; J gene: TRBJ2-3; D gene: TRBD2; CDR3 length: 15; clone size: -; CDR3 protein: CASSLYAGVTDTQYF; CDR3 DNA: TGTGCCAGCAGTTTATATGCGGGGGTCACAGATACGCAGTATTTT